Sequencing of this T cell receptor beta chain was carried out in a study of blood T cell repertoires in COVID-19 (dated by TCRdb to 2020 to 2021). About the investigation overall: Collaborator samples came from the United States, Italy and Spain and covered acute and convalescent phases of COVID-19. The prospective study material was composed of cDNA or gDNA derived from T cells, B-cell-depleted T cells, or PBMCs. Deeply sampled blood TCRbeta repertoires from subjects exposed to, actively infected with, or recovered from COVID-19 were included in the dataset. The repertoires were released in a freely available public database intended as a resource for research on the immune response to SARS-CoV-2. Samples came from the ongoing ImmuneRACE study (first 160 participants) plus 1,254 subjects from 6 global collaborators. Sample metadata almost always included a de-identified subject ID, COVID-19 status, age in years and sex. Where HLA class I and class II types were available, the types were taken from metadata supplied by the sample provider, not from assay-based typing.

TCRbeta CDR3 regions were amplified from genomic DNA by means of the immunoSEQ Assay, a bias-controlled multiplex PCR. On the authors' methods: The number of nucleated cells in each sample was estimated by amplification of reference gene primers within the assay. Sequence reads were collapsed and filtered to measure the absolute abundance of every unique TCRbeta CDR3 rearrangement. For each sample, productive Simpson clonality was calculated as the square root of Simpson's diversity index across productive rearrangements. TCRdb limited this immuneACCESS table to in-frame rearrangements with V and J called. A share of clones is missing; checked studies link under half to unresolved V genes, and the rest is unexplained. V, J and clone size are taken as reported in that table, and D and trimming were inferred from the DNA itself. In all, the sample holds more than 70,000 clones, and roughly nine tenths of those were seen once. Roughly 9% of the sample lies in the top ten.

CDR1 and CDR2, looked up from the germline V gene (reference sequence), are LNHDA and SQIVND. The CDR3 sequence holds 12 residues, the cysteine and phenylalanine included. The entry retains the CDR3 DNA only, 36 bases that are in frame from base 1. Trimming removed 5 bases from V and 8 bases from J, leaving 12 bases between the germline ends. Here is what the overall study found, with its caveats: How much clinical and demographic metadata was included differed by source and by participant, and the metadata was provided uncurated.

About this clone: Its antigen specificity is not known. Per-base quality was not reported, and no clone a single base away is much larger than it.

Collaborating institutions collected whole blood in K2EDTA tubes following their own protocols. For TCRbeta analysis, collaborators shipped samples as frozen whole blood, isolated PBMCs, or DNA extracted from either of those sample types. This TCR was recovered from a man aged 50 to 60 with acute or convalescent COVID-19. The sample comprised peripheral blood. The V and J segments used are TRBV19 and TRBJ1-2; the D gene cannot be named for sure. CDR3 sequence: CASSLAGNGYTF. The nucleotide sequence reads TGTGCCAGTAGTTTGGCAGGAAACGGCTACACCTTC.